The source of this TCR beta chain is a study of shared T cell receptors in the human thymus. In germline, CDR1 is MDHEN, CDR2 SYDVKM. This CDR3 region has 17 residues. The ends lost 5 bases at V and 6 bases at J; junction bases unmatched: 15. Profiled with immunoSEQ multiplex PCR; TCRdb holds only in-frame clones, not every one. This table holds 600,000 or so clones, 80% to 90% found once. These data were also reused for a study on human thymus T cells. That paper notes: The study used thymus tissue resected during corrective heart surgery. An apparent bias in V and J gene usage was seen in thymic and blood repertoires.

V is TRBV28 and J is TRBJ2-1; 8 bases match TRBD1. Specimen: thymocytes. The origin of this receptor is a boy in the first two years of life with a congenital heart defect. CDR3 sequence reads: CASSSQGQANPTNEQFF. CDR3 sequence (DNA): TGTGCCAGCAGTAGCCAGGGACAGGCCAACCCTACCAATGAGCAGTTCTTC.